The present T cell receptor (beta chain) was sequenced within a study of blood T cells in healthy people across ages. The wider study: About one barcoded beta molecule per two T cells was the capture yield of template switching. Study-wide results and caveats: Strong correlation linked observed beta diversity and percent naive T cells.

This clonotype was observed a single time. Its target is not known. Germline V gives CDR1 SGHTA, CDR2 FQGNSA. Trimming stripped 2 bases from V and 11 bases from J, with 18 bases between. CDR3 size: 14 residues. Sample-barcoded 5' priming and a J-beta primer mix drove a second PCR of 7 to 11 cycles. TCRdb reprocessed the 5' RACE reads with MiXCR, giving one entry per CDR3 protein. The data hold 1.5 million to 2 million distinct CDR3 sequences, with more than 35% observed a single time. V and J are TRBV7-2 and TRBJ1-1; D remains unclear. The clonotype was recovered from a human donor in good health. Sequenced sample: blood. CDR3 DNA: TGTGCCAGCAGCTTAATATCATTAGGAGGTCGGGCTTTCTTT. This codes for CASSLISLGGRAFF. Drawing the rest from reference TRBV7-2 and TRBJ1-1, the complete variable domain is GAGVSQSPSNKVTEKGKDVELRCDPISGHTALYWYRQSLGQGLEFLIYFQGNSAPDKSGLPSDRFSAERTGGSVSTLTIQRTQQEDSAVYLCASSLISLGGRAFFGQGTRLTVV.